One sample yielded the 6 T cell receptor beta chains listed below, sequenced in a study of CD8 T cells in ankylosing spondylitis. TCRdb called the 5' RACE reads again in MiXCR, with one record for every CDR3 protein. The data show 350,000 or so distinct CDR3 sequences, about 14% seen once. Sequenced sample: blood, either unsorted or a sorted T cell fraction (not recorded which). These receptors were obtained from a male donor with ankylosing spondylitis or in good health (not recorded which).

The V gene is TRBV15, the J gene TRBJ2-5; tentative D call: TRBD1 (5 bases). The CDR3 runs to 16 residues. The germline V gene encodes CDR1 LNHNV and CDR2 YYDKDF (reference sequence). Trimming removed 1 base from V and 4 bases from J, with 16 bases in between. This CDR3 reads CATSRVTGPYGETQYF. In DNA form, the CDR3 reads TGTGCCACCAGCAGAGTTACAGGCCCTTATGGAGAGACCCAGTACTTC.

This clonotype came up many times. This chain connects TRBV12-3 or TRBV12-4 to TRBJ1-1, with D unclear. The CDR3 totals 13 residues. Trimming stripped 2 bases from V and 1 base from J, with 5 bases between. The chain's CDR3 is CASSLSQNTEAFF. The CDR3 coding sequence is TGTGCCAGCAGTTTAAGTCAGAACACTGAAGCTTTCTTT.

V is TRBV30 and J is TRBJ2-7, with 7 bases lining up with TRBD1. CDR1 is GTSNPN and CDR2 is SVGIG in the germline V gene (reference sequence). The CDR3 contains 11 residues. With V trimmed by 5 bases and J by 5 bases, 3 bases remained unmatched. The CDR3 is CAWEQGHEQYF. CDR3 in DNA: TGTGCCTGGGAACAGGGGCACGAGCAGTACTTC.

This clonotype was counted ten times or more. The chain has TRBV20-1 and TRBJ2-7; D is perhaps TRBD1 (6 bases). The V end was cut by 0 bases, the J end by 6 bases, with 12 bases between. CDR3 length equals 13 residues. Germline V gene sequence: CDR1 DFQATT, CDR2 SNEGSKA (reference sequence). The CDR3 nucleotides are TGCAGTGCTAGAGAACTAGGGGGAGTCGAGCAGTACTTC. It specifies CSARELGGVEQYF.

The V call is TRBV20-1, the J call TRBJ2-1; 9 bases match TRBD2. This CDR3 region has 14 residues. Per germline, CDR1 DFQATT and CDR2 SNEGSKA (reference sequence). The V segment lost 5 bases and the J segment 6 bases; nucleotides outside the gene matches: 8. The CDR3 spells CSAPYSGSRNEQFF. Written as DNA, the CDR3 is TGCAGTGCTCCTTATAGCGGGAGTCGCAATGAGCAGTTCTTC.

The chain couples TRBV6-5 to TRBJ2-2; 9 bases are shared with TRBD1. CDR1 MNHEY and CDR2 SVGAGI come from the germline V gene. The junction had 6 bases not matched to a gene; V was cut back by 4 bases and J by 3 bases. The CDR3 contains 16 residues. CDR3 amino acids: CASSSGTGSDTGELFF. CDR3 sequence (DNA): TGTGCCAGCAGTTCCGGGACAGGGAGCGACACCGGGGAGCTGTTTTTT.